The 8 T cell receptor beta chains below come from one sample, sequenced in a study of T cell responses to AZD1222 COVID-19 vaccine. Here immunoSEQ multiplex PCR was the method, and the copy in TCRdb shows in-frame clones only, minus some. Of some 150,000 clones listed, just over 90% are singletons. The sample here was peripheral blood, taken on day 0 of AZD1222 vaccination. All receptors come from an adult in good health.

The chain links TRBV6-6 to TRBJ2-7; the D gene could be TRBD1 or TRBD2 (7 bases each). CDR3 length: 16 amino acids. V was clipped by 2 bases and J by 4 bases, with 18 bases between them. Germline V gives CDR1 MNHNY, CDR2 SVGAGI (reference sequence). CDR3 in amino acids: CASSYPGGTNRYEQYF. DNA of the CDR3: TGTGCCAGCAGTTACCCAGGGGGGACTAACCGTTACGAGCAGTACTTC.

The rearrangement uses TRBV11-3 and TRBJ2-5; 16 nucleotides line up with TRBD2. The CDR3 has 16 amino acids. With 5 bases clipped from V and 3 bases from J, the junction kept 3 bases outside the gene matches. CDR1 and CDR2 (germline): SGHNT, YENEEA. For the CDR3, the DNA is TGTGCCAGCAGCACGGGACTAGCGGGAGGGGAAGAGACCCAGTACTTC. This translates into CASSTGLAGGEETQYF.

The chain joins TRBV10-1 to TRBJ2-3; 11 positions match TRBD2. CDR3 length: 20 residues. The V gene's germline CDR1 is WNHNN and CDR2 SYGVQD (reference sequence). After removal of 2 bases from V and 0 bases from J, the junction contained 13 bases not matched to a gene. CDR3 DNA: TGCGCCAGCAGTGAGCCCCGTTCTAGCGGGAGGTATTCCAGCACAGATACGCAGTATTTT. Its protein product is CASSEPRSSGRYSSTDTQYF.

V and J are TRBV15 and TRBJ2-3; 12 nucleotides line up with TRBD1. Trimming removed 3 bases from V and 5 bases from J; junction bases left unmatched: 12. Germline CDR1 LNHNV, CDR2 YYDKDF (reference sequence). The CDR3 runs to 18 residues. The CDR3 reads CATSSYSGTGGERDTQYF. The CDR3 DNA is TGTGCCACCAGCAGTTATTCCGGGACAGGGGGCGAGAGAGATACGCAGTATTTT.

In this sample, this clone turned up once. V gene TRBV7-9 combines with J gene TRBJ2-1, with 11 bases lining up with TRBD2. The CDR3 covers 14 residues. V was pared by 7 bases and J by 6 bases, with 5 bases of the junction left unmatched. CDR1 and CDR2 from the germline V gene are SEHNR and FQNEAQ (reference sequence). CDR3 residues: CASTTSGRSNEQFF. The CDR3 nucleotides are TGTGCCAGCACCACTAGCGGGAGAAGCAATGAGCAGTTCTTC.

The chain combines TRBV5-1 with TRBJ2-5, with 7 bases fitting TRBD1. The ends lost 0 bases at V and 4 bases at J; junction bases unmatched: 0. CDR3 size: 13 residues. The germline V gene has CDR1 SGHRS and CDR2 YFSETQ. The CDR3 region has the DNA TGCGCCAGCAGCTTGGGGACAGGAGAGACCCAGTACTTC. Its protein is CASSLGTGETQYF.

The V gene is TRBV5-4, the J gene TRBJ1-1; maybe TRBD1 (5 bases). CDR1 SGHNT and CDR2 YYREEE come from the germline V gene (reference sequence). Trimming left V 0 bases short and J 5 bases short, with 14 bases between. The CDR3 spans 15 residues. The CDR3 here is CASSLGAGRGTEAFF. The CDR3 DNA reads as TGTGCCAGCAGCTTGGGGGCAGGGAGAGGAACTGAAGCTTTCTTT.

The V gene is TRBV7-9, the J gene TRBJ1-1; D uncertain. The germline V and J ends were trimmed by 0 bases and 0 bases, with 11 bases remaining between them. The CDR3 has 16 amino acids. CDR1 is SEHNR, CDR2 FQNEAQ, per germline (reference sequence). The CDR3 DNA sequence: TGTGCCAGCAGCTTAGCGGCCCTGCCCATGAACACTGAAGCTTTCTTT. It specifies CASSLAALPMNTEAFF.